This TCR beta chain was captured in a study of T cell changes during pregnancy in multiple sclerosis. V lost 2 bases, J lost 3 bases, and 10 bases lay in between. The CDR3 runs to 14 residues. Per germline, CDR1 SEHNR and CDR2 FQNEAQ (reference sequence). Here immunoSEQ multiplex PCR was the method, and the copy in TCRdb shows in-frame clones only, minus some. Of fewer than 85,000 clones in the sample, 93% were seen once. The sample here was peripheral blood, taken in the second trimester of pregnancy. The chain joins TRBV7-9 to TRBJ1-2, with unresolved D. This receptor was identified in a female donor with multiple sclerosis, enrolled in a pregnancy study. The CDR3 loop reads CASSLFLQDYGYTF. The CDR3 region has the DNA TGTGCCAGCAGCTTATTTCTCCAGGACTATGGCTACACCTTC. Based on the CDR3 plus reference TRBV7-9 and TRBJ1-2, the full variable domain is DTGVSQNPRHKITKRGQNVTFRCDPISEHNRLYWYRQTLGQGPEFLTYFQNEAQLEKSRLLSDRFSAERPKGSFSTLEIQRTEQGDSAMYLCASSLFLQDYGYTFGSGTRLTVV.